The present T cell receptor beta chain was sequenced within a study of brain T cells in children with intractable seizures. Clones were read by immunoSEQ multiplex PCR, and TCRdb kept only the in-frame ones, dropping some. The sample lists hundreds of thousands of clones, over 90% occurring once. Time point indicated: blood from clinic visit 5 months post-surgery; TSC patient then seizure free. The clonotype comes from a boy under two years old with tuberous sclerosis and intractable seizures. The sample here was peripheral blood, taken less than 6 months after surgery.

The CDR3 sequence: CASSFPGKPKAFF. The CDR3 region has the DNA TGTGCCAGCAGCTTCCCGGGTAAACCCAAAGCTTTCTTT. This sequence joins TRBV7-3 and TRBJ1-1; D is unclear. Trimming removed 3 bases at V and 9 bases at J, with 14 bases between. This CDR3 comprises 13 residues. Germline CDR1 and CDR2: SGHTA and FQGTGA. Full variable domain (missing parts from reference TRBV7-3 and TRBJ1-1): GAGVSQTPSNKVTEKGKYVELRCDPISGHTALYWYRQSLGQGPEFLIYFQGTGAADDSGLPNDRFFAVRPEGSVSTLKIQRTERGDSAVYLCASSFPGKPKAFFGQGTRLTVV.